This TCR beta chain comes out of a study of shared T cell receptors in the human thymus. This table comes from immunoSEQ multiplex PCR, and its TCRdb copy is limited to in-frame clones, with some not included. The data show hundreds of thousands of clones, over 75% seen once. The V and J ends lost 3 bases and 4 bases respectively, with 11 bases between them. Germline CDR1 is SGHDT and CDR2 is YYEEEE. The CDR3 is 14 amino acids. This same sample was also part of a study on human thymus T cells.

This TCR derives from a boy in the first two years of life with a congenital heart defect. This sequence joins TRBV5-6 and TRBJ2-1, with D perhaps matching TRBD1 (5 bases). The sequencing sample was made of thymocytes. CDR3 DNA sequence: TGTGCCAGCAGCTGGGGCAGCCTTTACAATGAGCAGTTCTTC. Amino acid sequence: CASSWGSLYNEQFF.